The 20 T cell receptor beta chains in this list originate from one sample, sequenced in a study of T cells after somatic rescue of genetic block. Data came from immunoSEQ multiplex PCR; TCRdb stores just in-frame clones and leaves some out. Of approximately 58,000 clones in the sample, approximately 96% were seen once. The sequenced material came from peripheral blood mononuclear cells (PBMCs). These receptors were taken from a child younger than two.

The V and J genes are TRBV7-8 and TRBJ1-5; D remains unclear. This CDR3 comprises 15 residues. V dropped 1 base and J dropped 2 bases, with 9 bases sitting between them. Germline values: CDR1 SGHVS, CDR2 FQNEAQ. Here the CDR3 DNA reads TGTGCCAGCAGCTTAGGAGTCTCCGGCAATCAGCCCCAGCATTTT. This translates into CASSLGVSGNQPQHF.

The gene calls are TRBV27 and TRBJ1-6; D remains ambiguous. Per the germline V gene, CDR1 is MNHEY and CDR2 is SMNVEV (reference sequence). CDR3 length equals 16 residues. V was shortened by 2 bases and J by 0 bases, with 8 bases between the two germline ends. This chain's CDR3 is CASSLRTSSYNSPLHF. In DNA form, the CDR3 reads TGTGCCAGCAGTTTAAGGACGAGCTCCTATAATTCACCCCTCCACTTT.

The CDR3 region has the DNA TGTGCCAGCAGTTACAGCGGGGGATACTACGAGCAGTACTTC. It encodes CASSYSGGYYEQYF. V usage is TRBV6-6 and J usage is TRBJ2-7, with TRBD2 matching 8 bases. From germline, CDR1 is MNHNY and CDR2 SVGAGI (reference sequence). CDR3 length: 14 amino acids. With V trimmed by 2 bases and J by 3 bases, 3 bases remained unmatched.

The rearrangement links TRBV27 to TRBJ2-7, with D possibly TRBD1 on 5 matching bases. The germline V and J ends were trimmed by 2 bases and 2 bases, with 13 bases remaining between them. Germline V gene lookup returns CDR1 MNHEY and CDR2 SMNVEV (reference sequence). The CDR3 is 15 amino acids. The CDR3 sequence is CASSLGAGIPYEQYF. As DNA, the CDR3 is TGTGCCAGCAGTTTAGGGGCAGGGATCCCCTACGAGCAGTACTTC.

CDR3 coding DNA: TGTGCCAGCAGCTGGGGACTTAATGAGCAGTTCTTC. Protein: CASSWGLNEQFF. The chain links TRBV7-9 to TRBJ2-1; TRBD2 might be the D (6 bases). The V end was cut by 4 bases, the J end by 7 bases, with 8 bases between. Germline values: CDR1 SEHNR, CDR2 FQNEAQ (reference sequence). The CDR3 spans 12 residues.

The genes are TRBV5-5 and TRBJ2-7; D gene ambiguous. The germline V gene has CDR1 SGHKS and CDR2 YYEKEE (reference sequence). The CDR3 totals 12 residues. Deletions cut 1 base from V and 2 bases from J, with 4 bases between. CDR3 nucleotides: TGTGCCAGCAGCTTGACTCCCTACGAGCAGTACTTC. Translation: CASSLTPYEQYF. The whole variable domain, remainder taken from reference TRBV5-5 and TRBJ2-7, is DAGVTQSPTHLIKTRGQQVTLRCSPISGHKSVSWYQQVLGQGPQFIFQYYEKEERGRGNFPDRFSARQFPNYSSELNVNALLLGDSALYLCASSLTPYEQYFGPGTRLTVT.

The chain combines TRBV5-1 with TRBJ2-5, with a weak D call TRBD2 (5 bases). The CDR3 is 13 amino acids. From germline, CDR1 is SGHRS and CDR2 YFSETQ. V gave up 2 bases and J gave up 4 bases, with 9 bases separating them. CDR3: CASSLRGGETQYF. CDR3 bases: TGCGCCAGCAGCTTACGAGGAGGAGAGACCCAGTACTTC.

CDR3 nucleotides: TGTGCCAGCAGTGGGTGGGACAGTAGAAACACCATATATTTT. Amino acid sequence: CASSGWDSRNTIYF. The chain couples TRBV6-1 to TRBJ1-3; 7 bases align to TRBD1. J lost 5 bases, V lost 4 bases, and 5 bases had no gene match. There are 14 residues in the CDR3. Germline V gene data show CDR1 as MNHNS and CDR2 as SASEGT.

CDR3 loop: CAISEGTAHQPQHF. The CDR3 nucleotides read TGTGCCATCAGTGAGGGGACAGCCCATCAGCCCCAGCATTTT. This sequence joins TRBV10-3 and TRBJ1-5, with 7 bases that match TRBD1. This CDR3 spans 14 amino acids. V was clipped by 2 bases and J by 5 bases; unmatched bases: 3. Germline lookup yields CDR1 ENHRY and CDR2 SYGVKD.

The chain uses TRBV6-5 and TRBJ2-1; D unresolved. Looked up from germline, CDR1 is MNHEY and CDR2 is SVGAGI. This CDR3 region has 13 residues. V gave up 0 bases and J gave up 7 bases, with 7 bases separating them. CDR3: CASSYSIGNEQFF. CDR3 nucleotide sequence: TGTGCCAGCAGTTACTCGATTGGGAATGAGCAGTTCTTC.

This rearrangement joins TRBV5-6 to TRBJ2-5; maybe TRBD2 (6 bases). Germline CDR1 reads SGHDT; CDR2 reads YYEEEE. With 4 bases removed from V and 5 bases from J, the gap between germline ends came to 15 bases. CDR3 length: 14 residues. The CDR3 DNA sequence: TGTGCCAGCAGCGGTGGACTAAAAGGGGAGACCCAGTACTTC. Its protein product is CASSGGLKGETQYF.

DNA for the CDR3: TGTGCCAGCAGTCGCGCCCTCTCTGGGGCCAACGTCCTGACTTTC. As protein: CASSRALSGANVLTF. The chain couples TRBV6-5 to TRBJ2-6; D is undetermined. The germline V gene encodes CDR1 MNHEY and CDR2 SVGAGI. Trimming left V 5 bases short and J 0 bases short, with 8 bases between. The CDR3 extends over 15 amino acids.

This chain uses TRBV7-2 with TRBJ2-2; 9 bases match TRBD2. Germline CDR1 SGHTA, CDR2 FQGNSA. This CDR3 comprises 16 residues. V shed 5 bases, J shed 4 bases, and the junction held 8 bases outside the gene matches. The CDR3: CASSPLAGEVTGELFF. The CDR3 bases are TGTGCCAGCAGCCCGTTAGCGGGAGAGGTCACCGGGGAGCTGTTTTTT.

CDR3 amino acids: CASSSGLAGSNEQFF. DNA of the CDR3: TGTGCCAGCAGTTCGGGACTAGCGGGAAGCAATGAGCAGTTCTTC. This chain uses TRBV27 with TRBJ2-1; 13 nucleotides match TRBD2. The germline CDR1 and CDR2 sequences are MNHEY and SMNVEV (reference sequence). The CDR3 is 15 residues long. Trimming at V came to 4 bases and at J to 6 bases, leaving 3 bases not matched to a gene.

This chain uses TRBV7-2 with TRBJ1-1, with D perhaps matching TRBD1 (6 bases). Germline CDR1 is SGHTA and CDR2 is FQGNSA. CDR3 length: 15 residues. The V end lost 5 bases, the J end lost 0 bases, and 13 bases lay between the germline ends. CDR3 nucleotides: TGTGCCAGCAGCCCCGTACAGGGTGTGAACACTGAAGCTTTCTTT. It specifies CASSPVQGVNTEAFF.

This rearrangement joins TRBV6-1 to TRBJ1-3; tentative D call: TRBD1 (6 bases). Germline lookup yields CDR1 MNHNS and CDR2 SASEGT. The CDR3 is 17 amino acids. V lost 1 base, J lost 4 bases, and 17 bases lay in between. CDR3 bases: TGTGCCAGCAGTGAAGGGGGAGGGGGTAAACTGGGAAACACCATATATTTT. Amino acids: CASSEGGGGKLGNTIYF.

The chain couples TRBV5-8 to TRBJ2-2; 9 bases agree with TRBD1. Germline loops: CDR1 SGHTS, CDR2 YDEGEE. This CDR3 has 13 amino acids. V trimming: 3 bases; J trimming: 7 bases; junction bases outside the gene matches: 1. The CDR3 loop is CASSWDRDGELFF. The CDR3 bases are TGTGCCAGCAGCTGGGACAGGGACGGGGAGCTGTTTTTT.

This CDR3 is CASSWRATASPDTQYF. CDR3 bases: TGTGCCAGCAGCTGGAGGGCCACCGCGAGTCCAGATACGCAGTATTTT. The chain employs TRBV5-8 and TRBJ2-3, with a weak D call TRBD2 (6 bases). Trimming pared 3 bases from V and 4 bases from J, leaving 18 bases between. The CDR3 has 16 amino acids. Germline V lookup: CDR1 SGHTS, CDR2 YDEGEE.

V gene TRBV5-1 combines with J gene TRBJ2-5; 10 bases line up with TRBD2. The CDR3 covers 15 residues. Trimming took 4 bases from V and 5 from J; bases not matched to a gene: 8. Per the germline V gene, CDR1 is SGHRS and CDR2 is YFSETQ. CDR3 region: CASSPLAGEGETQYF. The CDR3 coding sequence is TGCGCCAGCAGCCCCCTAGCGGGAGAAGGGGAGACCCAGTACTTC.

The chain uses TRBV5-1 and TRBJ2-7; the D is unclear. The CDR3 loop spans 12 amino acids. V gave up 4 bases and J gave up 2 bases, with 7 bases separating them. Germline CDR1 is SGHRS and CDR2 is YFSETQ. CDR3: CASSMDAYEQYF. The CDR3 coding sequence is TGCGCCAGCAGCATGGACGCCTACGAGCAGTACTTC.